This T cell receptor (beta chain) was retrieved from a study of beta chain features in type 1 diabetes (dated by TCRdb to the late 2010s). Some background on the complete study: No differences in mean age, gender distribution, total cell number or subset yield were found between patients and healthy donors. In the study, recently diagnosed type 1 diabetes patients and matched healthy donors were compared on the TCRB repertoires of their sorted circulating CD4+ T cell subsets. A total of some 100,000,000 sorted cells were examined across all samples, and a strong correlation was observed between cell number per subset and RNA yield. Naive and central memory subsets were obtained from all 30 or so donors, but regulatory and stem cell-like memory subsets were isolated from only 8 patients and roughly eight healthy donors. Results and caveats for the whole study, not just this receptor: Because cDNA rather than genomic DNA was sequenced, highly expressing activated cells could have been over-represented, although no difference in activation and CD3 levels was found between groups. Type 1 diabetes patients showed a moderate but significant shortening of TCRB CDR3 length in all four CD4+ subsets. Naive, central memory and regulatory TCRB repertoires appeared to be more alike among patients than among healthy donors. Because small numbers of individuals were included in the HLA sub-analyses, any influence of HLA type on TCRB rearrangement was left unresolved. Patients with type 1 diabetes made fewer insertions and deleted more nucleotides at VDJ recombination sites, implying thymic rearrangement abnormalities. PCR might favor shorter templates, but patient and control samples were amplified and corrected together, so any skew would affect both groups equally.

The germline ends are 7 bases apart after V is trimmed by 6 bases and J by 5 bases. CDR1 and CDR2, looked up from the germline V gene, are MNHEY and SVGAGI. There are 11 amino acids in the CDR3, from cysteine to phenylalanine inclusive. The entry retains the CDR3 DNA only, 33 bases that are in frame from base 1. As to this clone: The clone's antigen remains unknown. Base qualities are not at hand, and no much larger clone is one base apart. Within the sample, other DNA sequences also encode this same CDR3.

Each donor gave one peripheral blood draw, averaging approximately 0.12 L, which was collected into heparinised tubes. Naive, central memory, regulatory and stem cell-like memory CD4+ T cells were sorted on a BD FACSAria II using a panel including CD45RO, CCR7, CD25, CD127, CD95 and CD27. Purity was above 98% for every sorted population. PBMCs were separated immediately by Lymphoprep density gradient centrifugation and were stained directly, without being cultured. Samples were stained and sorted in pairs, with one healthy donor and one patient per experiment, so that batch effects were minimized. The High Capacity cDNA Reverse Transcription Kit was used to reverse transcribe all of the isolated RNA, meaning that expressed TCRB transcripts were what got sequenced. Stem cell-like memory T cell samples underwent survey-depth immunoSEQ sequencing, averaging approximately 920,000 total reads per sample. Sorted cells were lysed in RLT buffer and RNA was extracted with DNase-treated RNeasy Micro or Mini kits, depending on cell number. To prevent cross-contamination, each cell subset was processed individually, whereas patient and healthy donor samples were processed jointly. TCRB sequences were amplified from cDNA with the immunoSEQ multiplex PCR, producing 87-bp fragments spanning the CDR3 region. Amplicons were sequenced on the Illumina HiSeq platform. Per the authors' processing: Synthetic template baselines were used to correct PCR bias computationally, reads within Hamming distance 2 were collapsed, and singletons that could not be merged were discarded. Reads were aligned to IMGT to assign V, D and J genes, CDR3 length, and insertions or deletions at six rearrangement sites. Within each subset, clonotype counts were normalized to sorted cell number, and only after that were true diversity and Gini coefficients computed with the tcR R package. The overlap coefficient, calculated on TCRB nucleotide sequences, was used to measure repertoire sharing. TCRdb obtained this table from immuneACCESS and retained in-frame rearrangements with V and J assigned. These tables miss some clones; where compared with another copy, unresolved V genes account for less than half of the shortfall, and the remainder is unexplained. D and trimming were read from the DNA, whereas the V and J calls and clone size are those reported in that table. The sample includes some 23,000 clones, with roughly two thirds observed a single time. 1.1% of the sample is held by the ten biggest clonotypes.

This clonotype was obtained from a woman in her thirties or forties with type 1 diabetes. The sample taken for sequencing was stem cell memory CD4+ T cells from blood. The meaning of the sample's cell subset or site label: stem cell-like memory CD4+ T cells. In this chain, TRBV6-5 is recombined with TRBJ2-5, with the D gene not clear enough to name. The CDR3 protein is CASSFLETQYF. The nucleotide sequence reads as follows: TGTGCCAGCAGCTTTTTGGAGACCCAGTACTTC.